Given below is one T cell receptor (beta chain) in context. The antigen is undetermined. This sample is drawn from a study of shared clonotypes between healthy human individuals. Study-wide results and caveats: Specimens sampled were limited to blood, with tissue repertoires likely differing.

The naive CD8 subset, CD45RO-negative cells positively selected for CCR7, excluded terminally differentiated effector memory CD45RA+ cells. Deep-level assay runs were performed. The table came from immunoSEQ multiplex PCR; TCRdb's copy has only in-frame clones and leaves some out. The profile shows approximately 1.9 million clones, 80% to 95% of them singletons. The CDR3 has 14 residues. Germline V CDR1 and CDR2: SQVTM, ANQGSEA. After removal of 4 bases from V and 3 bases from J, the junction contained 7 bases not matched to a gene. The chain uses TRBV29-1 and TRBJ1-2, with 8 bases aligning to TRBD1. The receptor's source is a man younger than 35 in good health. Some clones in this sample may be carry-over from other donors' samples. The sample consisted of naive CD8+ T cells from PBMCs. DNA of the CDR3: TGCAGCGTTGCGGCCCACAGGGGGGACTATGGCTACACCTTC. Encoded protein: CSVAAHRGDYGYTF.